This entry lists 18 T cell receptor beta chains sequenced from one sample in a study of monozygotic twins with inflammatory bowel disease. Reanalyzing the 5' RACE reads, TCRdb keeps one entry per CDR3 protein, without DNA. In all, the sample yields tens of thousands of distinct CDR3 sequences. Input material: blood. These receptors were collected from a human donor with ulcerative colitis or Crohn's disease, or a healthy co-twin of an affected twin (not recorded which).

This chain connects TRBV6-2 or TRBV6-3 to TRBJ1-5. This CDR3 is built from 18 residues. Germline V gene lookup returns CDR1 MNHEY and CDR2 SVGEGT. This CDR3 is CASSYYPGRVGSNQPQHF.

This chain uses TRBV5-1 with TRBJ2-2; TCRdb's D call of TRBD1 is untestable without DNA. This CDR3 contains 14 residues. Germline V gene lookup returns CDR1 SGHRS and CDR2 YFSETQ. The CDR3 region is CASSLDGGPGELFF.

This sequence joins TRBV20-1 and TRBJ1-6; no DNA is available, so the TRBD1 call from TCRdb remains unchecked. The CDR3 totals 14 residues. Germline CDR1 reads DFQATT; CDR2 reads SNEGSKA (reference sequence). CDR3 sequence reads: CSARERRGDLALHF.

The chain combines TRBV28 with TRBJ2-1; the TRBD1 assignment by TCRdb is unverifiable without DNA. CDR1 and CDR2 from the germline V gene are MDHEN and SYDVKM. The CDR3 is made up of 15 amino acids. The CDR3 spells CASSLSTGGYNEQFF.

The chain couples TRBV7-8 to TRBJ2-7; absent DNA, TCRdb's TRBD1 call cannot be checked. The CDR3 covers 14 residues. Germline loops: CDR1 SGHVS, CDR2 FQNEAQ. The CDR3 here is CASSVRDGSYEQYF.

The chain joins TRBV9 to TRBJ2-1; the D gene TCRdb calls, TRBD2, cannot be checked with no DNA. This CDR3 comprises 16 residues. Germline lookup yields CDR1 SGDLS and CDR2 YYNGEE. CDR3 amino acids: CASSVLGLADYNEQFF.

The chain uses TRBV7-9 and TRBJ1-1; the TRBD1 assignment by TCRdb is unverifiable without DNA. This CDR3 has 14 residues. Germline lookup yields CDR1 SEHNR and CDR2 FQNEAQ (reference sequence). CDR3 sequence reads: CASTPDLGNTEAFF.

V and J are TRBV6-5 and TRBJ1-5; TCRdb's assignment of TRBD1 cannot be checked, as there is no DNA. CDR1 and CDR2 (germline): MNHEY, SVGAGI. This CDR3 spans 13 amino acids. CDR3 region: CASSFGRDQPQHF.

The rearrangement links TRBV7-2 to TRBJ2-5; the D call from TCRdb, TRBD2, cannot be confirmed without DNA. This CDR3 is 13 amino acids long. Germline V CDR1 and CDR2: SGHTA, FQGNSA. The CDR3: CASSLARGETQYF.

The chain recombines TRBV7-9 with TRBJ1-1. Germline assignment: CDR1 SEHNR and CDR2 FQNEAQ (reference sequence). The CDR3 loop spans 14 amino acids. CDR3 sequence reads: CASSLGGLNTEAFF.

The chain uses TRBV2 and TRBJ2-1; no DNA is available, so the TRBD1 call from TCRdb remains unchecked. In germline, CDR1 is SNHLY, CDR2 FYNNEI. The CDR3 spans 16 residues. CDR3 residues: CASSANGGGSPNEQFF.

The V and J genes are TRBV14 and TRBJ2-7; TCRdb returns TRBD1, unconfirmable since there is no DNA. CDR3 length: 16 amino acids. From germline, CDR1 is SGHDN and CDR2 FVKESK. The CDR3 spells CASSHTNRSPFYEQYF.

The chain combines TRBV11-2 with TRBJ1-1. The germline gives CDR1 SGHAT, CDR2 FQNNGV. The CDR3 length is 12 residues. The CDR3 spells CASSFGNTEAFF.

The chain couples TRBV12-5 to TRBJ2-2; TCRdb returns TRBD2, unconfirmable since there is no DNA. Germline V gene data show CDR1 as LGHNT and CDR2 as FRNRAP. The CDR3 covers 15 residues. The CDR3 reads CASGPLAGRGGELFF.

The chain carries TRBV18 and TRBJ2-5. The germline gives CDR1 KGHSH, CDR2 LQKENI. The CDR3 sequence is 14 residues long. CDR3 sequence: CASSPWQAQETQYF.

The chain carries TRBV20-1 and TRBJ2-5; the D gene TCRdb calls, TRBD1, cannot be checked with no DNA. Germline values: CDR1 DFQATT, CDR2 SNEGSKA (reference sequence). CDR3 length: 14 amino acids. The CDR3 is CSARPGTGSETQYF.

V gene TRBV7-2 combines with J gene TRBJ1-4; TCRdb's D call, TRBD1, is unchecked because there is no DNA. CDR1 and CDR2 from the germline V gene are SGHTA and FQGNSA. The CDR3 is 14 amino acids. The CDR3 reads CASSLRQSNEKLFF.

V usage is TRBV20-1 and J usage is TRBJ2-1; there is no DNA to check the TCRdb D call of TRBD1. The germline V gene encodes CDR1 DFQATT and CDR2 SNEGSKA (reference sequence). The CDR3 contains 12 residues. The CDR3 sequence is CSARRGHNEQFF.